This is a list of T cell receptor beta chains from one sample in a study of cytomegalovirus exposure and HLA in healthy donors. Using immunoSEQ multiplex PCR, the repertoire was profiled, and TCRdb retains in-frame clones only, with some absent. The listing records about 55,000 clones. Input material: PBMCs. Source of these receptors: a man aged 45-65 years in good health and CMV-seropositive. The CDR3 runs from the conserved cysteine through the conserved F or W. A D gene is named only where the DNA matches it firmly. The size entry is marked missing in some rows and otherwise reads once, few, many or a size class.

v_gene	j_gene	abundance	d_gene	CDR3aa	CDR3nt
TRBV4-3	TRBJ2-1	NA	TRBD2	CASSQELLAGVNEQFF	TGCGCCAGCAGCCAAGAGTTGCTAGCGGGAGTGAACGAGCAGTTCTTC
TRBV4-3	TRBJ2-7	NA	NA	CASSQGRAGAILYEQYF	TGCGCCAGCAGCCAAGGACGGGCAGGGGCGATTCTCTACGAGCAGTACTTC
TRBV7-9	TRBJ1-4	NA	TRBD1	CASSITRGRRATNEKLFF	TGTGCCAGCAGCATTACCAGGGGGCGCCGGGCAACTAATGAAAAACTGTTTTTT
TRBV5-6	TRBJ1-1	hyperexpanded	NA	CASSLRGTEAFF	TGTGCCAGCAGCCTTCGGGGCACTGAAGCTTTCTTT
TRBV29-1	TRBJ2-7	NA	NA	CSVGNGPGYEQYF	TGCAGCGTTGGTAACGGTCCCGGCTACGAGCAGTACTTC
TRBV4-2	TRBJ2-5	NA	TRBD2	CASSHLRTSGREETQYF	TGTGCCAGCAGCCACCTCAGGACTAGCGGGAGGGAAGAGACCCAGTACTTC
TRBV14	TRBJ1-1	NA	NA	CASSHGRNTEAFF	TGTGCCAGCAGCCACGGGAGGAACACTGAAGCTTTCTTT
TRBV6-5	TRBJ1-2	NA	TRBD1	CASSLTGASLVGYTF	TGTGCCAGCAGTTTGACAGGGGCCAGCCTGGTTGGCTACACCTTC
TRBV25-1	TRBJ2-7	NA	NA	CASSDRASYEQYF	TGTGCCAGCAGTGACAGGGCCTCCTACGAGCAGTACTTC
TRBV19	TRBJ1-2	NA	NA	CATRAFPGGYTF	TGTGCCACCCGGGCCTTCCCGGGGGGCTACACCTTC
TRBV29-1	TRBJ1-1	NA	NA	CSGVRGRGFDEAFF	TGCAGCGGTGTCAGGGGTCGCGGATTCGATGAAGCTTTCTTT
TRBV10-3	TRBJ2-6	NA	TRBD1	CAIRGQSLTGANVLTF	TGTGCCATCAGGGGACAGTCCCTCACTGGGGCCAACGTCCTGACTTTC
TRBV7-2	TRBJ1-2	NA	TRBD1	CASSLATGSYGYTF	TGTGCCAGCAGCTTAGCGACAGGGAGCTATGGCTACACCTTC
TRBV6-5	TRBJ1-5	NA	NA	CASSFGWSQPQHF	TGTGCCAGCAGTTTCGGGTGGAGTCAGCCCCAGCATTTT
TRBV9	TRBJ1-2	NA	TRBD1	CASSGGKGAKYSYGYTF	TGTGCCAGCAGCGGGGGGAAGGGGGCGAAGTATAGCTATGGCTACACCTTC
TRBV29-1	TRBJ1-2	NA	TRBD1	CSARQGNYGYTF	TGCAGCGCTCGACAGGGTAACTATGGCTACACCTTC
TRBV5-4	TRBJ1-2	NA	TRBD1	CASSLGTGDGYTF	TGTGCCAGCAGCTTGGGGACAGGGGATGGCTACACCTTC
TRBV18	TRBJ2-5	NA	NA	CASSPGSGGQETQYF	TGTGCCAGCTCACCAGGGAGTGGGGGGCAAGAGACCCAGTACTTC
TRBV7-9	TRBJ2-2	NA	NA	CASSVRRPSGIGELFF	TGTGCCAGCAGCGTTAGGAGGCCTAGTGGGATCGGGGAGCTGTTTTTT
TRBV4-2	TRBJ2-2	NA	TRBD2	CASSLGSLAANTGELFF	TGTGCCAGCAGCCTGGGTTCGCTAGCGGCGAACACCGGGGAGCTGTTTTTT
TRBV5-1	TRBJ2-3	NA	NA	CASSLPADTQYF	TGCGCCAGCAGCTTGCCTGCAGATACGCAGTATTTT
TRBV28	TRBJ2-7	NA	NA	CASSRWTASSYEQYF	TGTGCCAGCAGTCGCTGGACAGCGAGCTCCTACGAGCAGTACTTC
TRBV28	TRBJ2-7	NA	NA	CASSFIFTSAYEQYF	TGTGCCAGCAGTTTTATCTTTACGAGCGCCTACGAGCAGTACTTC
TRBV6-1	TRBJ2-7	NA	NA	CASIPGLGGYEQYF	TGTGCCAGCATTCCGGGCCTGGGGGGCTACGAGCAGTACTTC
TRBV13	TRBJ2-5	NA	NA	CASSFRRLQETQYF	TGTGCCAGCAGCTTTAGGCGGCTCCAAGAGACCCAGTACTTC
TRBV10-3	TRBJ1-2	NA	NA	CAISDPMAEGYYGYTF	TGTGCCATCAGTGATCCTATGGCGGAGGGATACTATGGCTACACCTTC
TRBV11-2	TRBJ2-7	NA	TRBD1	CASSHPRDRVYEQYF	TGTGCCAGCAGCCACCCCCGGGACAGGGTCTACGAGCAGTACTTC
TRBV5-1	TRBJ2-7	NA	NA	CASRRGVYEQYF	TGCGCCAGCAGAAGAGGCGTCTACGAGCAGTACTTC
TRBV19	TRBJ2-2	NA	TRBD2	CASSLTSGRVNTGELFF	TGTGCCAGTAGCTTAACTAGCGGGAGGGTGAACACCGGGGAGCTGTTTTTT
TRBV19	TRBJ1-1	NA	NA	CASSISVFNTEAFF	TGTGCCAGTAGTATTTCGGTCTTTAACACTGAAGCTTTCTTT
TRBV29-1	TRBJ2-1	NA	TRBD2	CSVAGTSLSEQFF	TGCAGCGTAGCCGGGACTAGCCTTTCTGAGCAGTTCTTC
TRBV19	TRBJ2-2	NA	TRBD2	CASKKRSGGALGLNTGELFF	TGTGCCAGTAAGAAACGTAGCGGGGGAGCGCTGGGTTTGAACACCGGGGAGCTGTTTTTT
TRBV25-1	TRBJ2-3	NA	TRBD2	CASSPPRSGRADTQYF	TGTGCCAGCAGTCCCCCTCGGAGCGGGAGGGCAGATACGCAGTATTTT
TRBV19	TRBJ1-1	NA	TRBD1	CASSIHSGTGGSEAFF	TGTGCCAGTAGTATCCATTCCGGGACAGGGGGCTCTGAAGCTTTCTTT
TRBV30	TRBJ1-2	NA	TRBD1	CAWIEDRAGGYTF	TGTGCCTGGATTGAGGACAGGGCCGGTGGCTACACCTTC
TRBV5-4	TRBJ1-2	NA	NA	CASRPQGTHGYTF	TGTGCCAGCAGGCCACAGGGTACCCATGGCTACACCTTC
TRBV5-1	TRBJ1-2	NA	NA	CASSLSGPTAGYTF	TGCGCCAGCAGCTTGTCAGGGCCGACGGCTGGCTACACCTTC
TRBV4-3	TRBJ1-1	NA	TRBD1	CASSQERNRGMNTEAFF	TGCGCCAGCAGCCAAGAACGTAACAGGGGGATGAACACTGAAGCTTTCTTT
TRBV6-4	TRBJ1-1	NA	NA	CASSASVNTEAFF	TGTGCCAGCAGTGCTTCCGTGAACACTGAAGCTTTCTTT
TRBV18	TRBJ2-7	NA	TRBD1	CASSTGTGNYEQYF	TGTGCCAGCTCTACCGGGACAGGGAACTACGAGCAGTACTTC
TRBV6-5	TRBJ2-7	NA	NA	CASSRDFSNYEQYF	TGTGCCAGCAGCCGGGACTTTTCCAACTACGAGCAGTACTTC
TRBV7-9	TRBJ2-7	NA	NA	CASSSDGAYEQYF	TGTGCCAGCAGCAGCGACGGTGCCTACGAGCAGTACTTC
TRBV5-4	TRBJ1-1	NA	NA	CASSFAGMRGGTEAFF	TGTGCCAGCAGCTTCGCAGGGATGCGGGGAGGAACTGAAGCTTTCTTT
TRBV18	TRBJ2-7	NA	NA	CASSPAGSAYEQYF	TGTGCCAGCTCACCGGCGGGGAGCGCCTACGAGCAGTACTTC
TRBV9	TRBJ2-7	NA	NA	CASSVGPGVGGEQYF	TGTGCCAGCAGCGTAGGTCCAGGGGTAGGGGGCGAGCAGTACTTC
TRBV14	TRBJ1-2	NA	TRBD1	CASSTLTGTDYGYTF	TGTGCCAGCAGCACTCTGACAGGGACGGACTATGGCTACACCTTC